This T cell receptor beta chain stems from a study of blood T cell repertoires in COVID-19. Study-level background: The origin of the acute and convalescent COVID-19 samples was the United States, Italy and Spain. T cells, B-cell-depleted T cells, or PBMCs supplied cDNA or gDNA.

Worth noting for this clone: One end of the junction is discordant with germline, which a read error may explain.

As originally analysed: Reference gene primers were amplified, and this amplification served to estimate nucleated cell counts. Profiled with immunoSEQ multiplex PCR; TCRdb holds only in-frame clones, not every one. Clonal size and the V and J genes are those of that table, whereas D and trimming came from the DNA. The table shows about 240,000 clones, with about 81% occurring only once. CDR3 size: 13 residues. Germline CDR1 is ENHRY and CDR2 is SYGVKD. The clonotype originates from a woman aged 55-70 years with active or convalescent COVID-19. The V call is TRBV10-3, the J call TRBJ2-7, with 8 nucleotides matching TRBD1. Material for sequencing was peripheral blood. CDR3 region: CAISPYQTGAEHF. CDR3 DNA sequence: TGTGCCATCAGTCCCTACCAGACAGGGGCGGAGCACTTC.